What follows describes a single TCR beta chain. These data belong to a study of blood T cell repertoires in COVID-19. Study as a whole: The United States, Italy and Spain supplied acute and convalescent COVID-19 samples. T cells, B-cell-depleted T cells, or PBMCs provided the cDNA or gDNA that served as material.

The assay was immunoSEQ multiplex PCR, and TCRdb's table has in-frame clones only and misses some. The sample carries about 200,000 clones, roughly 90% recorded once. This TCR was recovered from a woman between 40 and 55 years old with acute or convalescent COVID-19. Sequenced material: peripheral blood.

DNA for the CDR3: TGTGCCAGCAGTTTAGGGACAGATAGCAATCAGCCCCAGCATTTT. Translating it yields CASSLGTDSNQPQHF. The chain uses TRBV28 and TRBJ1-5, with 7 bases identical to TRBD1. This CDR3 contains 15 residues. Germline CDR1 and CDR2: MDHEN and SYDVKM. The V segment lost 2 bases and the J segment 0 bases; nucleotides outside the gene matches: 1.